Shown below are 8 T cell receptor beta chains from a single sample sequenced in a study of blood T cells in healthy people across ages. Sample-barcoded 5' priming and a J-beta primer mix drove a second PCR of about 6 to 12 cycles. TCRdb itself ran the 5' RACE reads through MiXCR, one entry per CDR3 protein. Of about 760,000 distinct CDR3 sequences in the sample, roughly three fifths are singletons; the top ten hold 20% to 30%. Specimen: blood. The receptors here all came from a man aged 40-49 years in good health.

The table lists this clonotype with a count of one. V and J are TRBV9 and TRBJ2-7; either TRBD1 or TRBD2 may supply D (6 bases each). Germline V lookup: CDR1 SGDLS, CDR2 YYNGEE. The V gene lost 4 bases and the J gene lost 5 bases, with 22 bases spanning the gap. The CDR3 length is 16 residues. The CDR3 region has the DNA TGTGCCAGCAGCCCGATCTCAGGTGGGGGGCTCAACGAGCAGTACTTC. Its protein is CASSPISGGGLNEQYF.

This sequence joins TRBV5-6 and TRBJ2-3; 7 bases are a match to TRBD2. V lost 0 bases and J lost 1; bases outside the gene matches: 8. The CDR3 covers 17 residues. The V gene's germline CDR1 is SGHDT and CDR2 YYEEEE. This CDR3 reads CASSLGRGGLGTDTQYF. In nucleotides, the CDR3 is TGTGCCAGCAGCTTGGGCCGGGGAGGGCTAGGCACAGATACGCAGTATTTT.

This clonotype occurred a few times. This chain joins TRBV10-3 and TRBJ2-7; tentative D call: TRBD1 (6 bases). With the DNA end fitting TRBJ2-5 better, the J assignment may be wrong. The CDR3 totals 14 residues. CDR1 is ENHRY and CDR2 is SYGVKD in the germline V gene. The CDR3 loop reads CAISDPAGEETQYF. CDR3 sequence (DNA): TGTGCCATCAGTGACCCTGCAGGGGAAGAGACCCAGTACTTC.

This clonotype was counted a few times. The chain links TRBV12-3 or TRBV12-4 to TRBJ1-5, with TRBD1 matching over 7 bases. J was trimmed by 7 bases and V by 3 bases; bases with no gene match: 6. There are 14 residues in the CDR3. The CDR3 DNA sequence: TGTGCCAGCAGTTTTAGAGGGGGCACACAGCCCCAGCATTTT. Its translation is CASSFRGGTQPQHF.

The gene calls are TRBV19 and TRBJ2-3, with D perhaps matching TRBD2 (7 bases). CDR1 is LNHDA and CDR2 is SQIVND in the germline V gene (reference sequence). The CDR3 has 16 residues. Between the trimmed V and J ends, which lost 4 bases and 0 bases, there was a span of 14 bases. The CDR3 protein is CASSSRGGGSTDTQYF. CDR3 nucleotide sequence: TGTGCCAGTAGTAGCCGAGGGGGGGGGAGCACAGATACGCAGTATTTT.

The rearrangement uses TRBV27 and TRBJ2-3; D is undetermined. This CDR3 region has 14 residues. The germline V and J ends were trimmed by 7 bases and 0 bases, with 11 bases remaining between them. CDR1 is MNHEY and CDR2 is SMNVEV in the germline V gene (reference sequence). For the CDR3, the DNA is TGTGCCAGCACCCACCTGCCTAGCACAGATACGCAGTATTTT. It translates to CASTHLPSTDTQYF.

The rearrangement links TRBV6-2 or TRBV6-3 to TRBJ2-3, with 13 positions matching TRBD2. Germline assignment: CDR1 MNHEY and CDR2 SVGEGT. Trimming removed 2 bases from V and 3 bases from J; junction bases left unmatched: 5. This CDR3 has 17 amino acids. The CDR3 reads CASSYEMTSGGTDTQYF. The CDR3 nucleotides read TGTGCCAGCAGTTACGAAATGACTAGCGGGGGGACAGATACGCAGTATTTT.

The CDR3 bases are TGTGCCAGCAGTGAATATGTTGACAATGAGCAGTTCTTC. This encodes CASSEYVDNEQFF. This sequence joins TRBV25-1 and TRBJ2-1; D gene uncertain. This CDR3 has 13 amino acids. Per the germline V gene, CDR1 is MGHDK and CDR2 is SYGVNS. V gave up 0 bases and J gave up 5 bases, with 5 bases separating them.